These 22 T cell receptor beta chains originate from one sample sequenced in a study of shared clonotypes between healthy human individuals. Using immunoSEQ multiplex PCR, the repertoire was profiled, and TCRdb retains in-frame clones only, with some absent. In the table there are more than 1.2 million clones, about 98.5% of which are singletons. Material: naive CD4+ T cells sorted from blood. The subset denotes: CD45RA+ positively selected. All receptors come from a man aged 25 to 45 in good health.

The gene calls are TRBV5-5 and TRBJ2-1; 10 nucleotides align to TRBD2. Germline V CDR1 and CDR2: SGHKS, YYEKEE (reference sequence). The CDR3 is 17 residues long. V lost 0 bases to trimming and J lost 7 bases; unmatched junction nucleotides: 10. The chain's CDR3 is CASSLAVAGGFMNEQFF. In DNA, the CDR3 is TGTGCCAGCAGCTTGGCGGTAGCGGGAGGATTTATGAATGAGCAGTTCTTC.

The CDR3 DNA reads TGTGCCTGGAGTGTACCCCCAGGGCTCTATGGCTACACCTTC. It codes for CAWSVPPGLYGYTF. This rearrangement joins TRBV30 to TRBJ1-2; the D gene is possibly TRBD1 (5 bases). Between the trimmed V and J ends, which lost 0 bases and 4 bases, there was a span of 12 bases. CDR3 length: 14 amino acids. In germline, CDR1 is GTSNPN, CDR2 SVGIG (reference sequence). Combining the CDR3 with reference TRBV30 and TRBJ1-2 gives the whole variable domain SQTIHQWPATLVQPVGSPLSLECTVEGTSNPNLYWYRQAAGRGLQLLFYSVGIGQISSEVPQNLSASRPQDRQFILSSKKLLLSDSGFYLCAWSVPPGLYGYTFGSGTRLTVV.

The genes are TRBV4-3 and TRBJ2-1; D may be TRBD2 (6 bases). Germline assignment: CDR1 LGHNA and CDR2 YSLEER. The CDR3 extends over 15 amino acids. The V gene lost 1 base and the J gene lost 10 bases, with 17 bases spanning the gap. Here the CDR3 reads CASSQVRVGGTEQFF. The CDR3 region has the DNA TGCGCCAGCAGCCAAGTTAGGGTAGGAGGGACCGAGCAGTTCTTC.

This sequence joins TRBV7-8 and TRBJ2-3; D may be TRBD1 or TRBD2 (5 bases each). The V and J ends lost 5 bases and 0 bases respectively, with 9 bases between them. The germline V gene has CDR1 SGHVS and CDR2 FQNEAQ. CDR3 size: 14 residues. The CDR3: CASSPWGSTDTQYF. CDR3 coding DNA: TGTGCCAGCAGCCCTTGGGGGAGCACAGATACGCAGTATTTT. The variable domain in full, with the rest retrieved from reference TRBV7-8 and TRBJ2-3, is GAGVSQSPRYKVAKRGQDVALRCDPISGHVSLFWYQQALGQGPEFLTYFQNEAQLDKSGLPSDRFFAERPEGSVSTLKIQRTQQEDSAVYLCASSPWGSTDTQYFGPGTRLTVL.

The chain uses TRBV19 and TRBJ1-2, with 8 bases that match TRBD1. J was trimmed by 8 bases and V by 3 bases; bases with no gene match: 8. CDR3 length: 14 residues. Germline loops: CDR1 LNHDA, CDR2 SQIVND (reference sequence). The CDR3 DNA reads as TGTGCCAGTAGTATGGGCAGGGGGCTTTTCGGCTACACCTTC. It codes for CASSMGRGLFGYTF.

This chain joins TRBV15 and TRBJ1-2; D may be TRBD1 (5 bases). CDR3 size: 13 residues. Germline V gene lookup returns CDR1 LNHNV and CDR2 YYDKDF (reference sequence). Between the trimmed V and J ends, which lost 5 bases and 3 bases, there was a span of 10 bases. The CDR3 DNA reads TGTGCCACCAGCCGTGAGGGGTACTATGGCTACACCTTC. Protein product: CATSREGYYGYTF.

The chain joins TRBV28 to TRBJ2-3; tentatively, D is TRBD2 (6 bases). V was clipped by 5 bases and J by 2 bases, with 14 bases between them. Germline values: CDR1 MDHEN, CDR2 SYDVKM. The CDR3 extends over 15 amino acids. CDR3 protein: CASSPGLPFTDTQYF. For the CDR3, the DNA is TGTGCCAGCAGTCCCGGACTACCTTTCACAGATACGCAGTATTTT.

The chain carries TRBV19 and TRBJ1-2; a weak D match, TRBD1 (5 bases). Germline V gives CDR1 LNHDA, CDR2 SQIVND (reference sequence). Trimming shortened V by 7 bases and J by 4 bases, and 10 bases separated the two germline ends. The CDR3 consists of 12 residues. Here the CDR3 reads CASTGYSYGYTF. As DNA, the CDR3 is TGTGCCAGTACAGGGTACAGCTATGGCTACACCTTC.

The CDR3 bases are TGTGCCAGCTCCTCCAATGGGCCCGGGGAGCTGTTTTTT. Amino acids: CASSSNGPGELFF. The rearrangement joins TRBV7-9 to TRBJ2-2, with no clear D. CDR3 size: 13 residues. Germline CDR1 SEHNR, CDR2 FQNEAQ (reference sequence). V lost 8 bases and J 6 bases, leaving 13 bases between the germline ends.

The chain recombines TRBV9 with TRBJ1-5, with D possibly being TRBD1 (6 bases). V lost 6 bases to trimming and J lost 3 bases, with 13 bases between them. The V gene's germline CDR1 is SGDLS and CDR2 YYNGEE. This CDR3 spans 14 amino acids. The CDR3 region is CASKWDKVNQPQHF. The CDR3 nucleotides read TGTGCCAGCAAGTGGGACAAAGTCAATCAGCCCCAGCATTTT.

V gene TRBV9 combines with J gene TRBJ2-1, with 11 bases lining up with TRBD2. Germline V gene sequence: CDR1 SGDLS, CDR2 YYNGEE. This CDR3 is built from 18 residues. J lost 8 bases, V lost 1 base, and 14 bases had no gene match. The CDR3: CASSVSWVGSGRAHEQFF. The CDR3 DNA reads as TGTGCCAGCAGCGTATCCTGGGTCGGTAGCGGGAGGGCCCATGAGCAGTTCTTC.

This clone was picked up one time. The sample carries other DNA sequences with the same CDR3. This chain's CDR3 is CSVVRGGYEQYF. As DNA, the CDR3 is TGCAGCGTTGTCAGGGGTGGGTACGAGCAGTACTTC. The V and J genes are TRBV29-1 and TRBJ2-7; D may be TRBD1 (6 bases). The germline CDR1 and CDR2 sequences are SQVTM and ANQGSEA. CDR3 length equals 12 residues. V lost 4 bases and J 4 bases, leaving 11 bases between the germline ends.

The J gene is TRBJ2-2, the V gene TRBV30, with TRBD2 identical over 11 bases. The CDR3 is made up of 14 amino acids. In germline, CDR1 is GTSNPN, CDR2 SVGIG (reference sequence). Trimming cost V 4 bases and J 4 bases; bases outside gene matches: 2. This CDR3 is CAWTLAGGTGELFF. CDR3 in DNA: TGTGCCTGGACCCTAGCGGGAGGCACCGGGGAGCTGTTTTTT.

Here the CDR3 reads CASSFWSSGSPGLYEQYF. DNA of the CDR3: TGTGCCAGCAGCTTTTGGTCTAGCGGGAGTCCTGGACTATACGAGCAGTACTTC. This chain connects TRBV7-9 to TRBJ2-7; 10 bases align to TRBD2. J was trimmed by 4 bases and V by 3 bases; bases with no gene match: 15. The CDR3 loop spans 18 amino acids. Germline CDR1 and CDR2: SEHNR and FQNEAQ (reference sequence).

The J gene is TRBJ2-3, the V gene TRBV6-1; no firm D call. The germline CDR1 and CDR2 sequences are MNHNS and SASEGT. V was pared by 6 bases and J by 1 base, with 8 bases between. This CDR3 has 13 residues. The CDR3 DNA sequence: TGTGCCAGCAGCATCGCGGGCACAGATACGCAGTATTTT. This gives the protein CASSIAGTDTQYF.

This clone was recorded once. Other DNA sequences in this sample translate to the same CDR3. V gene TRBV18 combines with J gene TRBJ1-2; D possibly corresponds to TRBD1 (5 bases). The CDR3 spans 13 residues. Trimming took off 4 bases at V and 2 bases at J, with 8 bases between the two ends. Germline lookup yields CDR1 KGHSH and CDR2 LQKENI. The CDR3 here is CASSQGENYGYTF. The DNA of the CDR3 is TGTGCCAGCTCACAAGGGGAAAACTATGGCTACACCTTC. The full variable domain, completed using reference TRBV18 and TRBJ1-2, is NAGVMQNPRHLVRRRGQEARLRCSPMKGHSHVYWYRQLPEEGLKFMVYLQKENIIDESGMPKERFSAEFPKEGPSILRIQQVVRGDSAAYFCASSQGENYGYTFGSGTRLTVV.

V and J are TRBV29-1 and TRBJ2-3, with TRBD1 matching 7 bases. V lost 0 bases to trimming and J lost 4 bases; unmatched junction nucleotides: 4. The CDR3 has 14 amino acids. Germline CDR1 is SQVTM and CDR2 is ANQGSEA. The CDR3 coding sequence is TGCAGCGTTGAAGATCACAGGGGCGCAGATACGCAGTATTTT. This encodes CSVEDHRGADTQYF.

The chain uses TRBV28 and TRBJ2-3; D uncertain. The length of the CDR3 is 11 residues. Between the trimmed V and J ends, which lost 6 bases and 4 bases, there was a span of 5 bases. CDR1 is MDHEN and CDR2 is SYDVKM in the germline V gene. CDR3 sequence (DNA): TGTGCCAGCAGCGAGGCAGATACGCAGTATTTT. Amino acids: CASSEADTQYF. Full variable domain (missing parts from reference TRBV28 and TRBJ2-3): DVKVTQSSRYLVKRTGEKVFLECVQDMDHENMFWYRQDPGLGLRLIYFSYDVKMKEKGDIPEGYSVSREKKERFSLILESASTNQTSMYLCASSEADTQYFGPGTRLTVL.

The J gene is TRBJ1-4, the V gene TRBV2; D may be TRBD1 (5 bases). Trimming took off 1 base at V and 4 bases at J, with 13 bases between the two ends. Germline V lookup: CDR1 SNHLY, CDR2 FYNNEI. This CDR3 spans 16 amino acids. This CDR3 reads CASSEGRGVLNEKLFF. The CDR3 DNA reads as TGTGCCAGCAGTGAAGGCAGAGGGGTACTTAATGAAAAACTGTTTTTT.

The chain links TRBV7-6 to TRBJ2-2; 9 positions match TRBD2. This CDR3 contains 14 residues. V lost 5 bases and J lost 8; bases outside the gene matches: 6. CDR1 and CDR2 (germline): SGHVS, FNYEAQ. The CDR3 nucleotides are TGTGCCAGCAGCCCCAGGAGCGGGAGGGGGGAGCTGTTTTTT. This codes for CASSPRSGRGELFF.

The chain carries TRBV27 and TRBJ2-4; perhaps TRBD1 as D (5 bases). The germline V gene encodes CDR1 MNHEY and CDR2 SMNVEV (reference sequence). Deletions cut 0 bases from V and 0 bases from J, with 12 bases between. The CDR3 spans 17 residues. In DNA form, the CDR3 reads TGTGCCAGCAGTTTATCGATGGGGCGCGGAGCCAAAAACATTCAGTACTTC. Protein sequence: CASSLSMGRGAKNIQYF.

The gene calls are TRBV6-4 and TRBJ2-7; 11 nucleotides match TRBD2. J gave up 6 bases and V 4 bases, and 5 bases lay outside the gene matches. Per germline, CDR1 MRHNA and CDR2 SNTAGT. This CDR3 contains 14 residues. DNA of the CDR3: TGTGCCAGCAGTGGTAGCGGGAGGGCCTCCGAGCAGTACTTC. It specifies CASSGSGRASEQYF.